This T cell receptor beta chain was retrieved from a study of cytomegalovirus exposure and HLA in healthy donors. Study observations and caveats: Later work showed greater clonal expansion in HLA-associated TCR beta chains than in equally common others. In an earlier analysis, most TCR beta V segments were productive about 87% or about 30% of the time. Sequences of the TCR beta chain were said to predict the HLA-A and HLA-B alleles of most subjects accurately.

In the case of this clone: Its antigen remains unknown.

The V segment lost 7 bases and the J segment 4 bases; nucleotides outside the gene matches: 9. The CDR3 is 15 amino acids. CDR1 and CDR2 (germline): MDHEN, SYDVKM. PCR was performed using 60 Vbeta and 13 Jbeta primers. TCRdb keeps only in-frame clones here, not all; method: immunoSEQ multiplex PCR. Recorded for this sample: 130,000 or so clones. This receptor was taken from a woman in her sixties in good health and CMV-seronegative. The chain combines TRBV28 with TRBJ2-1; 8 bases line up with TRBD1. What was sequenced was PBMCs. CDR3 nucleotides: TGTGCCAGCACCCCAGGGGGCTTGGGTTACAATGAGCAGTTCTTC. Protein: CASTPGGLGYNEQFF. Full variable domain (remainder filled in from reference TRBV28 and TRBJ2-1): DVKVTQSSRYLVKRTGEKVFLECVQDMDHENMFWYRQDPGLGLRLIYFSYDVKMKEKGDIPEGYSVSREKKERFSLILESASTNQTSMYLCASTPGGLGYNEQFFGPGTRLTVL.